This passage covers 25 T cell receptor beta chains from one sample sequenced in a study of B cell selection in AIRE deficiency. Conventional CD4 T cells were sorted as CD4+CD127+ cells. Profiling relied on immunoSEQ multiplex PCR, and the TCRdb table lists in-frame clones only, not all of them. The data show fewer than 30,000 clones, nearly 98% seen once. Sequenced material: conventional CD4+ T cells sorted from PBMCs. These receptors were obtained from a human donor with AIRE deficiency.

The chain couples TRBV6-1 to TRBJ2-3; unclear D gene. Trimming cost V 6 bases and J 4 bases, with 8 bases left between them. Germline CDR1 reads MNHNS; CDR2 reads SASEGT. The CDR3 runs 12 residues. CDR3 loop: CASRGSADTQYF. The DNA of the CDR3 is TGTGCCAGCAGAGGCAGCGCAGATACGCAGTATTTT.

V usage is TRBV25-1 and J usage is TRBJ2-1, with D possibly matching TRBD2 (6 bases). The CDR3 covers 17 residues. CDR1 and CDR2 (germline): MGHDK, SYGVNS. Trimming pared 1 base from V and 2 bases from J, leaving 15 bases between. The CDR3 loop is CASSEFGSGAAYNEQFF. The CDR3 DNA sequence: TGTGCCAGCAGTGAATTCGGTTCGGGAGCGGCCTACAATGAGCAGTTCTTC.

The chain uses TRBV5-4 and TRBJ2-5; D perhaps matches TRBD1 (6 bases). CDR3 size: 13 residues. V was pared by 4 bases and J by 4 bases, with 11 bases between. Germline CDR1 is SGHNT and CDR2 is YYREEE (reference sequence). DNA for the CDR3: TGTGCCAGCAGCCCCAGGGGTTTAGAGACCCAGTACTTC. Its translation: CASSPRGLETQYF. The complete variable domain, with remaining parts taken from reference TRBV5-4 and TRBJ2-5, reads ETGVTQSPTHLIKTRGQQVTLRCSSQSGHNTVSWYQQALGQGPQFIFQYYREEENGRGNFPPRFSGLQFPNYSSELNVNALELDDSALYLCASSPRGLETQYFGPGTRLLVL.

The V gene is TRBV6-5, the J gene TRBJ2-5; 8 nucleotides match TRBD1. The CDR3 loop spans 15 amino acids. V lost 7 bases, J lost 5 bases, and 12 bases stayed unmatched. The V gene's germline CDR1 is MNHEY and CDR2 SVGAGI. This chain's CDR3 is CASKRTGSVGETQYF. The CDR3 nucleotides are TGTGCCAGCAAAAGGACAGGGTCAGTCGGGGAGACCCAGTACTTC.

The genes are TRBV7-2 and TRBJ2-3; a weak D match, TRBD1 (6 bases). The CDR3 runs 17 residues. The V end lost 5 bases, the J end lost 3 bases, and 21 bases lay between the germline ends. Germline lookup yields CDR1 SGHTA and CDR2 FQGNSA. CDR3 protein: CASSPPFRGQGTDTQYF. CDR3 sequence (DNA): TGTGCCAGCAGCCCCCCCTTCCGAGGCCAGGGGACAGATACGCAGTATTTT.

The chain uses TRBV10-3 and TRBJ1-4, with D unresolved. V was pared by 0 bases and J by 0 bases, with 11 bases between. This CDR3 has 17 amino acids. Germline loops: CDR1 ENHRY, CDR2 SYGVKD. Here the CDR3 DNA reads TGTGCCATCAGTGAGTCTCTAGGAGCTGCAACTAATGAAAAACTGTTTTTT. Its translation is CAISESLGAATNEKLFF.

The chain employs TRBV9 and TRBJ1-1; 7 bases agree with TRBD1. CDR1 and CDR2 from the germline V gene are SGDLS and YYNGEE. The CDR3 consists of 15 residues. The V and J ends lost 4 bases and 7 bases, in that order; junction bases with no gene match: 13. In DNA, the CDR3 is TGTGCCAGCAGCATAATCCTTGGACAGGCTGATGAAGCTTTCTTT. It codes for CASSIILGQADEAFF.

CDR3 loop: CASSYGNRANQPQHF. CDR3 nucleotides: TGTGCCAGCAGTTACGGGAACCGAGCCAATCAGCCCCAGCATTTT. The gene calls are TRBV6-6 and TRBJ1-5; no firm D call. The CDR3 runs 15 residues. V was trimmed by 2 bases and J by 3 bases, leaving 11 bases between them. The germline gives CDR1 MNHNY, CDR2 SVGAGI (reference sequence).

The chain couples TRBV7-3 to TRBJ2-1; a weak D match, TRBD2 (6 bases). V was shortened by 1 base and J by 9 bases, with 16 bases between the two germline ends. Germline V gives CDR1 SGHTA, CDR2 FQGTGA. The CDR3 is 15 residues long. Here the CDR3 DNA reads TGTGCCAGCAGCTTAAAGGGAGGCCCTTACCCTGAGCAGTTCTTC. Translation: CASSLKGGPYPEQFF.

This chain joins TRBV6-1 and TRBJ2-1; TRBD2 matches at 13 bases. The junction had 3 bases not matched to a gene; V was cut back by 7 bases and J by 3 bases. From germline, CDR1 is MNHNS and CDR2 SASEGT. CDR3 length: 15 residues. Here the CDR3 reads CASNRLAGGYNEQFF. In DNA, the CDR3 is TGTGCCAGCAACAGACTAGCGGGAGGCTACAATGAGCAGTTCTTC.

The chain joins TRBV28 to TRBJ2-7; TRBD2 matches at 11 bases. The CDR3 is made up of 15 amino acids. Trimming took 7 bases from V and 4 from J; bases not matched to a gene: 9. The germline V gene encodes CDR1 MDHEN and CDR2 SYDVKM. In DNA, the CDR3 is TGTGCCAGCAAAGAAGTAGCGGGAGGGCGTTACGAGCAGTACTTC. Its translation is CASKEVAGGRYEQYF.

This chain links TRBV4-2 with TRBJ1-4; 11 nucleotides agree with TRBD1. Per germline, CDR1 LGHNA and CDR2 YNFKEQ. The J segment lost 4 bases and the V segment lost 3 bases, leaving 7 bases of the junction unmatched. This CDR3 is 17 amino acids long. In nucleotides, the CDR3 is TGTGCCAGCAGCCAGGATGGACAGGGGGCCAGTAATGAAAAACTGTTTTTT. Translating it yields CASSQDGQGASNEKLFF.

This clone came up once. The gene calls are TRBV7-3 and TRBJ1-1, with TRBD1 matching 9 bases. The CDR3 has 15 residues. Germline loops: CDR1 SGHTA, CDR2 FQGTGA. V shed 4 bases, J shed 0 bases, and the junction held 3 bases outside the gene matches. The CDR3 region is CASSSGQGMNTEAFF. The CDR3 coding sequence is TGTGCCAGCAGCTCCGGACAGGGGATGAACACTGAAGCTTTCTTT.

The chain carries TRBV28 and TRBJ1-1, with D possibly TRBD1 on 5 matching bases. Trimming removed 6 bases at V and 0 bases at J, with 17 bases between. Germline CDR1 MDHEN, CDR2 SYDVKM. The CDR3 sequence is 16 residues long. The CDR3, as DNA: TGTGCCAGCAGACAGATCGGCAGGGTCATGAACACTGAAGCTTTCTTT. It specifies CASRQIGRVMNTEAFF.

This clone was counted once. The V and J genes are TRBV5-4 and TRBJ1-3, with D uncertain. This CDR3 is 13 amino acids long. The germline V and J ends were trimmed by 7 bases and 9 bases, with 17 bases remaining between them. Germline CDR1 reads SGHNT; CDR2 reads YYREEE (reference sequence). In DNA, the CDR3 is TGTGCCAGCCTAGGAGACGAGGGAGGCACCATATATTTT. Translating it yields CASLGDEGGTIYF.

As DNA, the CDR3 is TGTGCCAGCTCACCCCGGACTAGCGGGAGTGCCTACAATGAGCAGTTCTTC. The encoded protein is CASSPRTSGSAYNEQFF. This chain connects TRBV18 to TRBJ2-1; 13 bases align to TRBD2. The CDR3 is made up of 17 amino acids. Germline CDR1 and CDR2: KGHSH and LQKENI. The trim removed 3 bases at V and 2 bases at J, leaving 4 bases unmatched.

V and J are TRBV10-3 and TRBJ1-5; perhaps TRBD1 as D (5 bases). The CDR3 is 15 residues long. The germline V gene encodes CDR1 ENHRY and CDR2 SYGVKD. Trimming cost V 4 bases and J 0 bases, with 10 bases left between them. CDR3 sequence reads: CAISGPGVSNQPQHF. The DNA of the CDR3 is TGTGCCATCAGTGGCCCGGGGGTTAGCAATCAGCCCCAGCATTTT.

J is TRBJ2-7 and V is TRBV7-9, with 9 bases fitting TRBD1. Trimming removed 4 bases from V and 4 bases from J; junction bases left unmatched: 14. The CDR3 has 17 amino acids. CDR1 SEHNR and CDR2 FQNEAQ come from the germline V gene (reference sequence). DNA of the CDR3: TGTGCCAGCAGCTCGTCCCGGGACAGGGCCCTCTGGTACGAGCAGTACTTC. Encoded protein: CASSSSRDRALWYEQYF.

This clone was recorded once. The chain joins TRBV5-1 to TRBJ1-1; TRBD1 matches at 7 bases. Germline CDR1 and CDR2: SGHRS and YFSETQ. Unmatched junction bases numbered 9, after V lost 8 bases and J lost 5 bases. The CDR3 has 13 amino acids. The CDR3 loop reads CASRPTGLTEAFF. Here the CDR3 DNA reads TGCGCCAGTAGGCCGACAGGGTTAACTGAAGCTTTCTTT. The whole variable domain, filled in from reference TRBV5-1 and TRBJ1-1, reads KAGVTQTPRYLIKTRGQQVTLSCSPISGHRSVSWYQQTPGQGLQFLFEYFSETQRNKGNFPGRFSGRQFSNSRSEMNVSTLELGDSALYLCASRPTGLTEAFFGQGTRLTVV.

V and J are TRBV15 and TRBJ2-2; 9 bases match TRBD2. Germline-derived CDR1 and CDR2 are LNHNV and YYDKDF (reference sequence). There are 16 residues in the CDR3. The ends lost 3 bases at V and 4 bases at J; junction bases unmatched: 6. In DNA, the CDR3 is TGTGCCACCAGCAGCTTAGCGGGAGTGTCCACCGGGGAGCTGTTTTTT. This sequence encodes CATSSLAGVSTGELFF.

The chain recombines TRBV19 with TRBJ2-3, with TRBD2 identical over 12 bases. The length of the CDR3 is 15 residues. J gave up 4 bases and V 6 bases, and 5 bases lay outside the gene matches. Germline V gene data show CDR1 as LNHDA and CDR2 as SQIVND (reference sequence). The CDR3, as DNA: TGTGCCAGTAGGACTAGCGGGAGTCGGGCAGATACGCAGTATTTT. It specifies CASRTSGSRADTQYF. The full variable domain, completed using reference TRBV19 and TRBJ2-3, is DGGITQSPKYLFRKEGQNVTLSCEQNLNHDAMYWYRQDPGQGLRLIYYSQIVNDFQKGDIAEGYSVSREKKESFPLTVTSAQKNPTAFYLCASRTSGSRADTQYFGPGTRLTVL.

The rearrangement uses TRBV6-5 and TRBJ1-2, with D possibly TRBD1 on 5 matching bases. Trimming stripped 7 bases from V and 5 bases from J, with 17 bases between. CDR1 MNHEY and CDR2 SVGAGI come from the germline V gene. There are 14 residues in the CDR3. This CDR3 reads CASTPGPEDYGYTF. In nucleotides, the CDR3 is TGTGCCAGCACTCCGGGACCGGAAGATTATGGCTACACCTTC.

This rearrangement joins TRBV7-2 to TRBJ1-5; 12 bases map to TRBD1. Germline loops: CDR1 SGHTA, CDR2 FQGNSA. The V segment lost 4 bases and the J segment 7 bases; nucleotides outside the gene matches: 2. The CDR3 totals 14 residues. Here the CDR3 DNA reads TGTGCCAGCAGCTCAGGGACAGGGGGCCAGCCCCAGCATTTT. Residues: CASSSGTGGQPQHF.

The chain recombines TRBV4-3 with TRBJ2-7; 8 bases align to TRBD2. V shed 1 base, J shed 7 bases, and the junction held 0 bases outside the gene matches. The CDR3 runs 12 residues. Germline lookup yields CDR1 LGHNA and CDR2 YSLEER. CDR3 nucleotide sequence: TGCGCCAGCAGCCAAGTAGCGGGAGAGCAGTACTTC. It translates to CASSQVAGEQYF.

V usage is TRBV7-2 and J usage is TRBJ2-1, with TRBD2 matching 10 bases. The trim removed 5 bases at V and 6 bases at J, leaving 7 bases unmatched. The CDR3 has 15 residues. CDR1 SGHTA and CDR2 FQGNSA come from the germline V gene. The CDR3 DNA reads TGTGCCAGCAGCCTCGGACTAGCGGCCTCCAATGAGCAGTTCTTC. It specifies CASSLGLAASNEQFF.